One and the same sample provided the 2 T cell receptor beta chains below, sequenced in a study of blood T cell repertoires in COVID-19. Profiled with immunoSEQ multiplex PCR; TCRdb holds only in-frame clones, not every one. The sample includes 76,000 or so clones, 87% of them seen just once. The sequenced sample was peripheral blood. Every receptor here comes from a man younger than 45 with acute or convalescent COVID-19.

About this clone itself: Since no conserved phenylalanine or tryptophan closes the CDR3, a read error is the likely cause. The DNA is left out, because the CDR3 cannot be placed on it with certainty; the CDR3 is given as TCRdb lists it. Here the CDR3 reads CARSLETGDI. V is TRBV5-3 and J is TRBJ2-7; TRBD1 is taken as the D call from the table, unchecked against the DNA. TRBV5-3 is classed as an ORF, of uncertain function. The CDR3 is 10 amino acids in total, end residues counted.

The CDR3 DNA follows: TGTGCCAGCTCACCAGGCAGTGGCACAGATACGCAGTATTTT. Protein: CASSPGSGTDTQYF. The V gene is TRBV18, the J gene TRBJ2-3; no clear D gene. The V gene's germline CDR1 is KGHSH and CDR2 LQKENI. This CDR3 is built from 14 residues. V gave up 2 bases and J gave up 1 base, with 7 bases separating them.